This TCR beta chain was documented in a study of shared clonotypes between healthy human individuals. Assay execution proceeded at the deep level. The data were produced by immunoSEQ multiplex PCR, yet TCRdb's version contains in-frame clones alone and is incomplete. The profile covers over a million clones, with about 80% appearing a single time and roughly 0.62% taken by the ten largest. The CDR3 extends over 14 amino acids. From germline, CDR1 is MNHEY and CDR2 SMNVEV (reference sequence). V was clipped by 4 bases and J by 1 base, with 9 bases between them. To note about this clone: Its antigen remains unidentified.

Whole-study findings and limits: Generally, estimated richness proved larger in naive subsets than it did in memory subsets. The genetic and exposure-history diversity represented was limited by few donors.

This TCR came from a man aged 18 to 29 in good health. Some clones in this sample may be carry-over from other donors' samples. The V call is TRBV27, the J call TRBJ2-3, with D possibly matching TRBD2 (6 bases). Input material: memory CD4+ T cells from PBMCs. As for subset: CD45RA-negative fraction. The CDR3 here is CASSSWGGTDTQYF. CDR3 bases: TGTGCCAGCAGTTCCTGGGGGGGCACAGATACGCAGTATTTT.